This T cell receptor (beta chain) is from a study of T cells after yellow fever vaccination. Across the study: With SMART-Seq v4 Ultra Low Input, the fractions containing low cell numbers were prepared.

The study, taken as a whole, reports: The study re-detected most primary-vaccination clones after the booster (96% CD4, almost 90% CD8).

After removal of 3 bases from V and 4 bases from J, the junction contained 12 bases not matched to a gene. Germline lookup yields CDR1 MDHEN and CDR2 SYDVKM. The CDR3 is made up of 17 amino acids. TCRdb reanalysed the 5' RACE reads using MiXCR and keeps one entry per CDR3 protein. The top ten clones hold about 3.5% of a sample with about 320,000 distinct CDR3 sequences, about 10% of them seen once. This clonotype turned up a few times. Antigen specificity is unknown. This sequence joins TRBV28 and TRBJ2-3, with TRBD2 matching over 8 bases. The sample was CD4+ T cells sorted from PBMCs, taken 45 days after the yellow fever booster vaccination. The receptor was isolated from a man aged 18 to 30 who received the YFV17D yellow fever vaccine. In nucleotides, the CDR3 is TGTGCCAGCAGTTTTCAGATTTCGGGGGGGAGCTCAGATACGCAGTATTTT. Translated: CASSFQISGGSSDTQYF.